The 21 T cell receptor beta chains below all came from one sample that was sequenced in a study of response to subunit inactivated influenza vaccine. TCRdb passed the RT-PCR reads through MiXCR, listing each CDR3 protein once. Of around 580,000 distinct CDR3 sequences in the sample, 12% to 15% were seen once. Source: PBMCs from blood, taken approximately 12 days after vaccination. Receptors were obtained from a man aged 50 or older who received an inactivated influenza vaccine.

This clonotype was found a few times. The chain combines TRBV28 with TRBJ2-3; D is possibly TRBD2 (5 bases). Germline CDR1 is MDHEN and CDR2 is SYDVKM. The CDR3 length is 14 residues. Trimming left V 5 bases short and J 4 bases short, with 13 bases between. The CDR3 bases are TGTGCCAGCAGTCTAGCCAGACATCCAGATACGCAGTATTTT. It encodes CASSLARHPDTQYF.

The gene calls are TRBV6-1 and TRBJ2-5; D could derive from TRBD1 or TRBD2 (5 bases each). V lost 2 bases and J 2 bases, leaving 18 bases between the germline ends. Per the germline V gene, CDR1 is MNHNS and CDR2 is SASEGT. The CDR3 loop spans 17 amino acids. The CDR3 DNA is TGTGCCAGCAGTGAATGGGGTCCAGGGAGAGGGCAAGAGACCCAGTACTTC. Its protein is CASSEWGPGRGQETQYF.

This clonotype has a handful of counts. One end of the junction is discordant with germline, which a read error may explain. The chain uses TRBV12-3 or TRBV12-4 and TRBJ2-5, with 16 bases aligning to TRBD2. The CDR3 sequence is 12 residues long. This CDR3 reads CASRGTSGRGHF. The CDR3 nucleotides read TGTGCCAGCAGAGGGACTAGCGGGAGGGGGCACTTC.

V and J are TRBV24-1 and TRBJ2-1; D assignment may be TRBD1 or TRBD2 (5 bases each). V was trimmed by 4 bases and J by 8 bases, leaving 11 bases between them. The CDR3 covers 13 residues. Germline V gene sequence: CDR1 KGHDR, CDR2 SFDVKD. In nucleotides, the CDR3 is TGTGCCACCAGTGACCCCCCGGGGCATGAGCAGTTCTTC. It is translated as CATSDPPGHEQFF.

The chain recombines TRBV13 with TRBJ2-7; 8 bases agree with TRBD1. CDR3 length: 16 amino acids. CDR1 is PRHDT, CDR2 FYEKMQ, per germline (reference sequence). V shed 4 bases, J shed 5 bases, and the junction held 13 bases outside the gene matches. In nucleotides, the CDR3 is TGTGCCAGCAGCTCTTGGCCGGACAGGGACCTCCACGAGCAGTACTTC. Protein product: CASSSWPDRDLHEQYF.

In this sample, this clonotype turned up a few times. The chain has TRBV27 and TRBJ2-7; 7 positions agree with TRBD1. J gave up 3 bases and V 2 bases, and 7 bases lay outside the gene matches. The CDR3 is 15 residues long. Germline V CDR1 and CDR2: MNHEY, SMNVEV (reference sequence). In nucleotides, the CDR3 is TGTGCCAGCAGTTTAAAGACAGGGAGTTTCTACGAGCAGTACTTC. This codes for CASSLKTGSFYEQYF.

This clonotype was seen only a few times. For the CDR3, the DNA is TGCGCCAGCATGACTAGCGGGAGCAATGAGCAGTTCTTC. Translation: CASMTSGSNEQFF. J is TRBJ2-1 and V is TRBV5-1; 12 bases are shared with TRBD2. Losses at the gene ends were 6 bases for V and 6 bases for J; bases not matched to a gene: 1. Per germline, CDR1 SGHRS and CDR2 YFSETQ. The CDR3 runs to 13 residues.

This rearrangement joins TRBV9 to TRBJ2-1, with D possibly matching TRBD2 (6 bases). Germline V gene sequence: CDR1 SGDLS, CDR2 YYNGEE. The CDR3 runs to 15 residues. The ends were cut back, 1 base at V and 8 bases at J, with 16 bases in the middle. The CDR3: CASSVLGGVRDEQFF. For the CDR3, the DNA is TGTGCCAGCAGCGTACTTGGCGGGGTAAGGGATGAGCAGTTCTTC.

The genes are TRBV5-6 and TRBJ2-1, with 8 bases matching TRBD1. Unmatched junction bases numbered 6, after V lost 1 base and J lost 6 bases. CDR1 and CDR2 from the germline V gene are SGHDT and YYEEEE. The CDR3 length is 15 residues. The CDR3 protein is CASSLTGQGLNEQFF. The DNA of the CDR3 is TGTGCCAGCAGCTTGACCGGACAGGGACTCAATGAGCAGTTCTTC.

The J gene is TRBJ2-1, the V gene TRBV2; perhaps TRBD2 as D (6 bases). The V gene's germline CDR1 is SNHLY and CDR2 FYNNEI. CDR3 size: 14 residues. Trimming took off 5 bases at V and 4 bases at J, with 12 bases between the two ends. The CDR3 nucleotides read TGTGCCAGCAGTCCGGGACTGATATACAATGAGCAGTTCTTC. The encoded protein is CASSPGLIYNEQFF.

The chain combines TRBV20-1 with TRBJ2-4, with D unclear. V lost 2 bases and J lost 8, with 7 bases in between. Germline CDR1 reads DFQATT; CDR2 reads SNEGSKA (reference sequence). CDR3 length: 11 residues. The chain's CDR3 is CSARSADIQYF. In nucleotides, the CDR3 is TGCAGTGCTAGATCGGCAGACATTCAGTACTTC.

This clonotype was detected a few times. CDR3 region: CASSPSGANEKLFF. The CDR3 DNA is TGTGCCAGCAGCCCCAGCGGAGCTAATGAAAAACTGTTTTTT. V usage is TRBV7-2 and J usage is TRBJ1-4; D remains ambiguous. The germline V gene has CDR1 SGHTA and CDR2 FQGNSA. V dropped 5 bases and J dropped 3 bases, with 10 bases sitting between them. The CDR3 consists of 14 residues.

This clonotype has more than one count but fewer than ten. This rearrangement joins TRBV24-1 to TRBJ1-5, with unresolved D. This CDR3 region has 14 residues. CDR1 is KGHDR, CDR2 SFDVKD, per germline. Trimming cost V 3 bases and J 2 bases, with 7 bases left between them. This CDR3 reads CATSDTTGNQPQHF. The CDR3 DNA sequence: TGTGCCACCAGTGATACCACGGGCAATCAGCCCCAGCATTTT.

This clonotype was seen repeatedly, ten times or more. The chain is built from TRBV28 and TRBJ2-6, with D perhaps TRBD1 (6 bases). V dropped 4 bases and J dropped 2 bases, with 15 bases sitting between them. The CDR3 covers 17 residues. Germline V gives CDR1 MDHEN, CDR2 SYDVKM. CDR3 sequence: CASSSHTTGPGANVLTF. CDR3 bases: TGTGCCAGCAGTTCCCATACTACAGGGCCTGGGGCCAACGTCCTGACTTTC. Full variable domain (outside the CDR3, taken from reference TRBV28 and TRBJ2-6): DVKVTQSSRYLVKRTGEKVFLECVQDMDHENMFWYRQDPGLGLRLIYFSYDVKMKEKGDIPEGYSVSREKKERFSLILESASTNQTSMYLCASSSHTTGPGANVLTFGAGSRLTVL.

The table lists this clonotype with many counts. The V gene is TRBV12-3 or TRBV12-4, the J gene TRBJ1-1; D possibly corresponds to TRBD1 (6 bases). This CDR3 is built from 13 residues. The V and J ends lost 6 bases and 4 bases respectively, with 12 bases between them. Here the CDR3 DNA reads TGTGCCAGCAGCGCCAGGGGTAGCACTGAAGCTTTCTTT. Protein: CASSARGSTEAFF.

This clonotype was recorded a few times. A much larger clone differs by one base, so this may be a read error. The chain couples TRBV5-6 to TRBJ2-3; no firm D call. V gave up 4 bases and J gave up 0 bases, with 9 bases separating them. This CDR3 has 14 amino acids. Germline V gene data show CDR1 as SGHDT and CDR2 as YYEEEE. CDR3: CASSPVGSTDTQYF. The CDR3 DNA reads as TGTGCCAGCAGCCCCGTGGGGAGCACAGATACGCAGTATTTT.

The table lists this clonotype with a few counts. The genes are TRBV4-3 and TRBJ2-3; 11 bases fit TRBD2. The CDR3 runs to 16 residues. The J segment lost 1 base and the V segment lost 2 bases, leaving 2 bases of the junction unmatched. Germline CDR1 is LGHNA and CDR2 is YSLEER. This CDR3 is CASSQTGLAGTDTQYF. CDR3 DNA: TGCGCCAGCAGCCAAACGGGACTAGCGGGCACAGATACGCAGTATTTT.

This clonotype was observed a handful of times. The V and J genes are TRBV29-1 and TRBJ2-7; TRBD1 agrees at 9 bases. The CDR3 spans 14 residues. Losses at the gene ends were 7 bases for V and 2 bases for J; bases not matched to a gene: 9. Germline assignment: CDR1 SQVTM and CDR2 ANQGSEA. The CDR3 nucleotides read TGCAGCGCCAGGGCCGGGACAGGGACCTACGAGCAGTACTTC. It yields the protein CSARAGTGTYEQYF.

This clonotype appeared many times. The chain links TRBV4-3 to TRBJ2-2, with 8 bases matching TRBD2. Germline-derived CDR1 and CDR2 are LGHNA and YSLEER. The CDR3 runs to 17 residues. Losses at the gene ends were 4 bases for V and 3 bases for J; bases not matched to a gene: 10. The CDR3 DNA reads as TGCGCCAGCAGCCGGTTCGGGACTAGTATGGACACCGGGGAGCTGTTTTTT. It encodes CASSRFGTSMDTGELFF.

This chain joins TRBV3-1 and TRBJ2-5; D unresolved. V lost 6 bases to trimming and J lost 2 bases, with 13 bases between them. The length of the CDR3 is 14 residues. In germline, CDR1 is LGHDT, CDR2 YNNKEL (reference sequence). The CDR3 here is CASSTIENQETQYF. CDR3 coding DNA: TGTGCCAGCAGTACCATCGAGAATCAAGAGACCCAGTACTTC.

The chain uses TRBV28 and TRBJ1-4; D is uncertain. The V end was cut by 1 base, the J end by 7 bases, with 4 bases between. The CDR3 spans 12 residues. The germline V gene encodes CDR1 MDHEN and CDR2 SYDVKM. The CDR3 DNA follows: TGTGCCAGCAGTTTATTCGCTGAAAAACTGTTTTTT. Translating it yields CASSLFAEKLFF.